This T cell receptor (beta chain) was obtained from a study of Ad26.COV2.S vaccination and SARS-CoV-2 variants. Whole-study context: Of the COV1001 trial arms, the Ad26.COV2.S arm included the donor. Study conclusions and caveats: Reportedly, after vaccination the spike-specific CD8+ and CD4+ T cell responses displayed substantial breadth.

Using immunoSEQ multiplex PCR, the repertoire was profiled, and TCRdb retains in-frame clones only, with some absent. This table has almost 400,000 clones, roughly 90% appearing once. The CDR3 contains 16 residues. V was clipped by 0 bases and J by 0 bases, with 9 bases between them. From germline, CDR1 is MGHRA and CDR2 YSYEKL. As for treatment: roughly 20 received Ad26.COV2.S at low or high dose, single or two shots; about 5 received placebo; per-sample allocation not given. Vaccine and placebo recipients were sampled on day 63 after the first injection. With regard to this clone: Antigen specificity is unknown.

The chain couples TRBV4-1 to TRBJ1-3; D call uncertain. This specimen consisted of peripheral blood, obtained in a trial of Ad26.COV2.S vaccine versus placebo. This clonotype was sampled from a person aged 18-60 years who received the Ad26.COV2.S COVID-19 vaccine or a placebo. CDR3 sequence reads: CASSQEPTVSGNTIYF. For the CDR3, the DNA is TGCGCCAGCAGCCAAGAACCTACGGTCTCTGGAAACACCATATATTTT.